These T cell receptor beta chains were read from a single sample in a study of blood T cell repertoires in COVID-19. Profiling relied on immunoSEQ multiplex PCR, and the TCRdb table lists in-frame clones only, not all of them. Counted here are 300,000 or so clones, 87% occurring once; the ten biggest clones make up over 1.2%. The sequencing sample was made of peripheral blood. These receptors all stem from a woman aged 40 to 50 who had recovered from COVID-19. Each CDR3 is given with its conserved first and last residue. D genes are given only for firm matches. Only some rows state a clone size, as once, few, many or a class for expanded clones.

V gene	clone size	CDR3 length	J gene	D gene	CDR3 protein	CDR3 DNA
TRBV5-4	NA	15	TRBJ2-7	TRBD1	CASSSGQGAFYEQYF	TGTGCCAGCAGCAGCGGACAGGGGGCTTTCTACGAGCAGTACTTC
TRBV9	NA	14	TRBJ1-3	TRBD1	CASSGEQGWDTIYF	TGTGCCAGCAGCGGGGAACAGGGGTGGGACACCATATATTTT
TRBV3-1/TRBV3-2	NA	13	TRBJ2-3	NA	CASSQDELDTQYF	TGTGCCAGCAGCCAAGATGAGCTGGATACGCAGTATTTT
TRBV4-1	NA	14	TRBJ2-7	NA	CASRRQTSSYEQYF	TGCGCCAGCCGGCGACAGACGAGCTCCTACGAGCAGTACTTC
TRBV12-3/TRBV12-4	NA	12	TRBJ1-2	TRBD1	CASSRDRRGYTF	TGTGCCAGCAGTCGGGACAGAAGAGGCTACACCTTC
TRBV11-2	NA	13	TRBJ1-5	NA	CASSLYAVQPQHF	TGTGCCAGCAGCTTATACGCAGTCCAGCCCCAGCATTTT
TRBV6-6	NA	15	TRBJ1-3	NA	CASSPNRVGGNTIYF	TGTGCCAGCAGCCCTAACAGGGTGGGAGGAAACACCATATATTTT
TRBV3-1/TRBV3-2	NA	14	TRBJ2-3	NA	CASSLRGGGDTQYF	TGTGCCAGCAGCCTAAGGGGAGGCGGAGATACGCAGTATTTT
TRBV12-3/TRBV12-4	NA	13	TRBJ2-7	TRBD1	CASDTTGAYEQYF	TGTGCCAGCGACACGACAGGGGCCTACGAGCAGTACTTC
TRBV4-1	NA	15	TRBJ1-5	TRBD1	CASTPRDRGNQPQHF	TGCGCCAGCACCCCACGGGACAGGGGCAATCAGCCCCAGCATTTT
TRBV18	NA	15	TRBJ1-6	TRBD1	CASSPDRVRVSPLHF	TGTGCCAGCTCACCTGACAGGGTACGAGTTTCACCCCTCCACTTT
TRBV7-9	NA	14	TRBJ1-1	TRBD1	CASSTGGQYTEAFF	TGTGCCAGCAGCACAGGGGGGCAATACACTGAAGCTTTCTTT
TRBV2	NA	14	TRBJ2-5	NA	CASSQGAGQGTQYF	TGTGCCAGCAGTCAGGGAGCGGGTCAGGGGACCCAGTACTTC
TRBV4-3	once	15	TRBJ2-7	NA	CASSQWVGGSYEQYF	TGCGCCAGCAGCCAGTGGGTCGGGGGATCCTACGAGCAGTACTTC
TRBV10-1	NA	13	TRBJ1-2	NA	CASSVNRVYGYTF	TGCGCCAGCAGTGTTAACAGGGTCTATGGCTACACCTTC
TRBV27	NA	17	TRBJ2-1	TRBD1	CASRTGTGSLSYNEQFF	TGTGCCAGCAGAACCGGGACAGGGAGTCTCTCCTACAATGAGCAGTTCTTC
TRBV11-2	once	14	TRBJ2-7	NA	CASSSTAGWDEQYF	TGTGCCAGCAGCTCAACCGCAGGGTGGGACGAGCAGTACTTC
TRBV12-3/TRBV12-4	once	13	TRBJ2-7	NA	CASSLNRGYEQYF	TGTGCCAGCAGTTTAAACAGAGGGTACGAGCAGTACTTC
TRBV19	few	14	TRBJ1-5	NA	CASSSQGTNQPQHF	TGTGCCAGTAGCTCACAGGGTACGAATCAGCCCCAGCATTTT
TRBV7-2	NA	16	TRBJ1-2	NA	CASSLAPHRGGSGYTF	TGTGCCAGCAGCTTAGCACCCCATAGGGGGGGAAGTGGCTACACCTTC
TRBV27	few	15	TRBJ2-6	NA	CASSLRGSGANVLTF	TGTGCCAGCAGTTTACGGGGATCTGGGGCCAACGTCCTGACTTTC
TRBV4-1	few	19	TRBJ1-6	TRBD1	CASSQEGLTGATYNSPLHF	TGCGCCAGCAGCCAAGAGGGCCTGACAGGGGCCACCTATAATTCACCCCTCCACTTT
TRBV5-6	NA	16	TRBJ2-7	TRBD1	CASSLGSGGAFWEQYF	TGTGCCAGCAGCTTGGGTTCAGGGGGCGCTTTTTGGGAGCAGTACTTC
TRBV7-9	NA	14	TRBJ2-2	TRBD1	CASTGTGTAGELFF	TGTGCCAGCACCGGGACAGGGACCGCCGGGGAGCTGTTTTTT
TRBV19	NA	14	TRBJ1-1	NA	CASSVAWGGTEAFF	TGTGCCAGTAGTGTGGCTTGGGGGGGGACTGAAGCTTTCTTT
TRBV15	NA	11	TRBJ1-4	NA	CATSRSRELFF	TGTGCCACCAGCAGATCTCGGGAACTGTTTTTT
TRBV3-1/TRBV3-2	NA	13	TRBJ2-3	NA	CASSFRGAGPQYF	TGTGCCAGCAGCTTCCGGGGGGCGGGGCCGCAGTATTTT
TRBV5-1	NA	14	TRBJ1-1	NA	CASSLTGGDTEAFF	TGCGCCAGCAGCTTGACGGGGGGAGACACTGAAGCTTTCTTT
TRBV18	NA	15	TRBJ2-6	NA	CASSAGGSGANVLTF	TGTGCCAGCTCAGCAGGGGGGTCTGGGGCCAACGTCCTGACTTTC
TRBV6-1	NA	14	TRBJ1-6	TRBD1	CASSEQGDGSPLHF	TGTGCCAGCAGTGAACAGGGGGACGGTTCACCCCTCCACTTT
TRBV12-3/TRBV12-4	NA	13	TRBJ1-1	NA	CASSFGGNTEAFF	TGTGCCAGCAGTTTCGGGGGTAACACTGAAGCTTTCTTT
TRBV27	NA	12	TRBJ2-5	NA	CASSPPGETQYF	TGTGCCAGCAGTCCACCGGGGGAGACCCAGTACTTC
TRBV5-1	NA	15	TRBJ2-7	NA	CASSLDGGTAYEQYF	TGCGCCAGCAGCCTGGATGGAGGGACGGCCTACGAGCAGTACTTC
TRBV5-1	NA	16	TRBJ2-2	NA	CASSLFGRTNTGELFF	TGCGCCAGCAGCTTGTTTGGGCGAACGAACACCGGGGAGCTGTTTTTT
TRBV3-1/TRBV3-2	NA	15	TRBJ2-4	NA	CASSTSQGSKNIQYF	TGTGCCAGCAGCACCTCTCAGGGTTCCAAAAACATTCAGTACTTC
TRBV10-3	NA	13	TRBJ1-1	TRBD1	CAIRDREYTEAFF	TGTGCCATCAGGGACAGGGAATACACTGAAGCTTTCTTT
TRBV18	NA	15	TRBJ1-5	NA	CASSPPGDSNQPQHF	TGTGCCAGCTCACCACCGGGAGATAGCAATCAGCCCCAGCATTTT
TRBV10-3	NA	15	TRBJ1-1	NA	CAISTIQGMNTEAFF	TGTGCCATCAGCACCATACAGGGTATGAACACTGAAGCTTTCTTT
TRBV4-1	few	13	TRBJ1-1	NA	CASSQYSFTEAFF	TGCGCCAGCAGCCAATACAGCTTCACTGAAGCTTTCTTT
TRBV15	NA	17	TRBJ2-1	TRBD2	CATSRPQRTSEVDEQFF	TGTGCCACCAGCAGACCCCAGAGGACTAGCGAGGTCGATGAGCAGTTCTTC
TRBV19	once	15	TRBJ2-7	TRBD1	CASSIGTGGTYEQYF	TGTGCCAGTAGTATCGGGACAGGGGGCACTTACGAGCAGTACTTC
TRBV5-4	NA	14	TRBJ1-1	NA	CASSLRGGSTEAFF	TGTGCCAGCAGCTTGCGTGGGGGGAGTACTGAAGCTTTCTTT
TRBV6-5	NA	15	TRBJ2-2	TRBD2	CASNPGGRVTGELFF	TGTGCCAGCAACCCGGGGGGGCGGGTCACCGGGGAGCTGTTTTTT
TRBV21-1	NA	18	TRBJ2-4	NA	CASSKVPVLLLAKNIQYF	TGTGCCAGCAGCAAAGTGCCGGTCCTACTTTTAGCCAAAAACATTCAGTACTTC
TRBV10-2	NA	15	TRBJ1-1	TRBD1	CASSEIQGANTEAFF	TGCGCCAGCAGTGAGATACAGGGGGCGAACACTGAAGCTTTCTTT
TRBV7-9	once	15	TRBJ2-5	TRBD1	CASSQRRQGEETQYF	TGTGCCAGCAGCCAACGCAGACAGGGTGAAGAGACCCAGTACTTC
TRBV7-6	NA	18	TRBJ2-5	TRBD2	CASSLVAASGVSGETQYF	TGTGCCAGCAGCTTAGTGGCGGCTAGCGGCGTTTCGGGAGAGACCCAGTACTTC
TRBV7-9	NA	14	TRBJ1-2	NA	CASSLAAGLYGYTF	TGTGCCAGCAGCTTAGCGGCAGGGTTGTATGGCTACACCTTC
TRBV6-1	NA	15	TRBJ2-3	NA	CASSEPRRGTDTQYF	TGTGCCAGCAGTGAACCCCGCCGGGGCACAGATACGCAGTATTTT
TRBV5-6	NA	14	TRBJ1-2	TRBD1	CASSSLDRGGGYTF	TGTGCCAGCAGCTCCCTAGACAGGGGGGGTGGCTACACCTTC